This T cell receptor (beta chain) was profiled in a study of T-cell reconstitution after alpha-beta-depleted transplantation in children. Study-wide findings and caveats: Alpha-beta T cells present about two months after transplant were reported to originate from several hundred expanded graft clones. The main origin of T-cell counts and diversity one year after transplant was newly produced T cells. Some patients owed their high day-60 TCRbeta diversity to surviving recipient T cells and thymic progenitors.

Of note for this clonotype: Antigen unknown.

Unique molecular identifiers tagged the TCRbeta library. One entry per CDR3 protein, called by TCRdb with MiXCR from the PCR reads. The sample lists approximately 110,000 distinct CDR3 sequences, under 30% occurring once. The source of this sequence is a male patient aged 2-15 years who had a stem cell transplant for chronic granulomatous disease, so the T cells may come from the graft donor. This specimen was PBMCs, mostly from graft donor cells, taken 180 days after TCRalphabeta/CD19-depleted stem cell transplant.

CDR3: CASSWGGGVYEQYF. The CDR3 DNA is TGTGCCAGCAGTTGGGGTGGAGGGGTCTACGAGCAGTACTTC. The rearrangement joins TRBV12-3 or TRBV12-4 to TRBJ2-7; TRBD2 might be the D (6 bases). CDR3 length equals 14 residues. V lost 4 bases to trimming and J lost 3 bases, with 13 bases between them.